This record looks at one T cell receptor beta chain sequence and its context. These data originate in a study of early T cells in non-severe SARS-CoV-2 infection. TCRdb re-analysed the 5' RACE reads in MiXCR, keeping a single row per CDR3 protein. Found here are tens of thousands of distinct CDR3 sequences, roughly 11% of them singletons; the top ten hold about 6%. From germline, CDR1 is DFQATT and CDR2 SNEGSKA (reference sequence). V was clipped by 4 bases and J by 3 bases, with 13 bases between them. The CDR3 sequence is 14 residues long. The clonotype was recovered from an adult who was a healthcare worker with PCR-confirmed SARS-CoV-2 infection or an uninfected control (not recorded which). Source: whole blood, taken at baseline. The rearrangement uses TRBV20-1 and TRBJ1-5, with unresolved D. CDR3 DNA sequence: TGCAGTGCTACAGTCGGAATCTCCAATCAGCCCCAGCATTTT. Its translation is CSATVGISNQPQHF.